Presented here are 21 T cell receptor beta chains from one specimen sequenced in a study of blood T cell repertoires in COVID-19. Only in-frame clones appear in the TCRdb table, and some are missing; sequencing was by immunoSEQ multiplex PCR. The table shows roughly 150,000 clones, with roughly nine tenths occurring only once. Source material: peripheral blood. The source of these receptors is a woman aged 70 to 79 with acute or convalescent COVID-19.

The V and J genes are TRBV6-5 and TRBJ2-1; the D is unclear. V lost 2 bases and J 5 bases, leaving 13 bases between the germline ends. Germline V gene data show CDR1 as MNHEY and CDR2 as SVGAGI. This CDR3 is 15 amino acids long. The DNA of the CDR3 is TGTGCCAGCAGTTACGGTAGCTTACCGAACAATGAGCAGTTCTTC. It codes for CASSYGSLPNNEQFF.

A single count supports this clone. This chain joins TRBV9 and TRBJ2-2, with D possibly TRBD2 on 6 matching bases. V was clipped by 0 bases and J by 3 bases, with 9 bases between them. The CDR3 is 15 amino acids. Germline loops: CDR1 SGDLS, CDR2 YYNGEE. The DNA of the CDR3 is TGTGCCAGCAGCGTAGCGGGGACTTACACCGGGGAGCTGTTTTTT. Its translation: CASSVAGTYTGELFF.

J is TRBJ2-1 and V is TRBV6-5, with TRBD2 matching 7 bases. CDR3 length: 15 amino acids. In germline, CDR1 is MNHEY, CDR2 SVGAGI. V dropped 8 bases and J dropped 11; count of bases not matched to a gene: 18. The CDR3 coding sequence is TGTGCCAGCGTAGCTAGCGGCCCCGTGGGGACCCAGCAGTTCTTC. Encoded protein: CASVASGPVGTQQFF.

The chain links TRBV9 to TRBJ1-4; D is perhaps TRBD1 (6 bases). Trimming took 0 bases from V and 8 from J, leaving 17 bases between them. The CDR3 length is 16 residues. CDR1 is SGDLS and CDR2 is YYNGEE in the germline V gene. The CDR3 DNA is TGTGCCAGCAGCGTAGGCCCTGACAGGCGCGGGGAAAAACTGTTTTTT. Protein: CASSVGPDRRGEKLFF.

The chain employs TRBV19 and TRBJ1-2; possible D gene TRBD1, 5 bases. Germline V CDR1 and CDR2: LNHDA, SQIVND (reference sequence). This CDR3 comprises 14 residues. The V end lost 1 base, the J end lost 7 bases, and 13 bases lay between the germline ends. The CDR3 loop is CASSIGRKGVGYTF. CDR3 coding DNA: TGTGCCAGTAGTATAGGACGAAAAGGGGTTGGCTACACCTTC. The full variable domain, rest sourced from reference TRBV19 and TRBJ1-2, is DGGITQSPKYLFRKEGQNVTLSCEQNLNHDAMYWYRQDPGQGLRLIYYSQIVNDFQKGDIAEGYSVSREKKESFPLTVTSAQKNPTAFYLCASSIGRKGVGYTFGSGTRLTVV.

The CDR3 bases are TGTGCCAGCAGCGTAGGAGGAGGAGGCTACACCTTC. Encoded protein: CASSVGGGGYTF. The chain joins TRBV9 to TRBJ1-2, with D unresolved. The CDR3 loop spans 12 amino acids. Trimming cost V 0 bases and J 8 bases, with 8 bases left between them. Germline V gives CDR1 SGDLS, CDR2 YYNGEE.

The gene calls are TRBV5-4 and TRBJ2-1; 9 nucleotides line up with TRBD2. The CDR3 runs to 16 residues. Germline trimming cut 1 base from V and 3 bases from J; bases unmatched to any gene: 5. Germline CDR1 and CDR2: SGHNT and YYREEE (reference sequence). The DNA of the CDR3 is TGTGCCAGCAGCTTGTTTTCGACTAGCGGCTACAATGAGCAGTTCTTC. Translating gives CASSLFSTSGYNEQFF. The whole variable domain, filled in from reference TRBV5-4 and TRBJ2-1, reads ETGVTQSPTHLIKTRGQQVTLRCSSQSGHNTVSWYQQALGQGPQFIFQYYREEENGRGNFPPRFSGLQFPNYSSELNVNALELDDSALYLCASSLFSTSGYNEQFFGPGTRLTVL.

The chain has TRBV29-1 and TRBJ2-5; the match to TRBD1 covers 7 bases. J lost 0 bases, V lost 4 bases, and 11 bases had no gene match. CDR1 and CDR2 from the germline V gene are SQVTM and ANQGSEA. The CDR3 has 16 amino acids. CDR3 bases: TGCAGCGTTGGGAGTTGGCCGGGACAGAACCAAGAGACCCAGTACTTC. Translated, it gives CSVGSWPGQNQETQYF.

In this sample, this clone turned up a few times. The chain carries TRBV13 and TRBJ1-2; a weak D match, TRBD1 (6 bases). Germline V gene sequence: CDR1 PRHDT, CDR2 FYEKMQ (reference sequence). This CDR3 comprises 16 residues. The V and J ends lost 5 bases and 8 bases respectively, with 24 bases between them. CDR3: CASSLEGDTKIGGYTF. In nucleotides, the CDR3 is TGTGCCAGCAGCCTAGAGGGGGACACCAAGATCGGGGGCTACACCTTC.

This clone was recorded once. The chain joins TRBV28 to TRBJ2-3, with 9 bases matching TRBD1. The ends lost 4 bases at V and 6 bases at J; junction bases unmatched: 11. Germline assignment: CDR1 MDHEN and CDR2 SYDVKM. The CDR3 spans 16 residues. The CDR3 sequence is CASSSLRGQGRDTQYF. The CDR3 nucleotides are TGTGCCAGCAGTTCCCTCCGGGGACAGGGAAGGGATACGCAGTATTTT.

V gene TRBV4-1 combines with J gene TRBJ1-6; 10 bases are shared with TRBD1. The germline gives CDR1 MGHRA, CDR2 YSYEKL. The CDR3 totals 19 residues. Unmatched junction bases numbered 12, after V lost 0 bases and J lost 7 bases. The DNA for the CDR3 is TGCGCCAGCAGCCAAGATTCCCGGGACAGGGGTTATCTCAATTCACCCCTCCACTTT. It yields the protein CASSQDSRDRGYLNSPLHF.

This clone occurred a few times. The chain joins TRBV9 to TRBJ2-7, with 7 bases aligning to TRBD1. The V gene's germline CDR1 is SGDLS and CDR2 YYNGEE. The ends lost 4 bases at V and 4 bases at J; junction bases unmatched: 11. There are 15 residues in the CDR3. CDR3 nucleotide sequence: TGTGCCAGCAGCCCGAGAACCGGGACAGCTTACGAGCAGTACTTC. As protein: CASSPRTGTAYEQYF.

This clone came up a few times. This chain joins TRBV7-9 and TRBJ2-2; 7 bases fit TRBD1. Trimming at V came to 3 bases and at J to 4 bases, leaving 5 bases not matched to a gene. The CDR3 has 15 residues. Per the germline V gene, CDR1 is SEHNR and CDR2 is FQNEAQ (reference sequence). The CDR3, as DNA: TGTGCCAGCAGCTTCCATCGGACAGGCACCGGGGAGCTGTTTTTT. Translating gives CASSFHRTGTGELFF.

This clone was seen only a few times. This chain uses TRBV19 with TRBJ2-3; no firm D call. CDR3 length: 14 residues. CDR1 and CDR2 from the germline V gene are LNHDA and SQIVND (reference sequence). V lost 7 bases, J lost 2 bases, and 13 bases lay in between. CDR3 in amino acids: CASNLGGATDTQYF. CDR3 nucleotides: TGTGCCAGTAACTTGGGTGGAGCCACAGATACGCAGTATTTT.

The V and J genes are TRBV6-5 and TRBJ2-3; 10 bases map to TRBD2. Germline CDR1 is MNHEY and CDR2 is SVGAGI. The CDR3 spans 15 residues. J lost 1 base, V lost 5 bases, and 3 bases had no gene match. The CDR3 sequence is CASSPLAGGTDTQYF. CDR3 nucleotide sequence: TGTGCCAGCAGTCCCCTAGCGGGGGGCACAGATACGCAGTATTTT.

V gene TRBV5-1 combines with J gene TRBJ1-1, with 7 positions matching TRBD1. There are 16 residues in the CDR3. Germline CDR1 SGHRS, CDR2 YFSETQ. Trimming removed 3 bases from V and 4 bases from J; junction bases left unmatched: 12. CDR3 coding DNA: TGCGCCAGCAGCTCCCGGGACAGTCTCGGGTTCACTGAAGCTTTCTTT. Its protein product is CASSSRDSLGFTEAFF.

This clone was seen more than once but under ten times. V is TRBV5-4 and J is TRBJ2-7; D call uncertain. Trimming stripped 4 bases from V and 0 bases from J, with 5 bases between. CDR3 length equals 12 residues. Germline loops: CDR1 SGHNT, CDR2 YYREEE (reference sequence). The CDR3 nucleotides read TGTGCCAGCAGCCTGAGCTCCTACGAGCAGTACTTC. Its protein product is CASSLSSYEQYF.

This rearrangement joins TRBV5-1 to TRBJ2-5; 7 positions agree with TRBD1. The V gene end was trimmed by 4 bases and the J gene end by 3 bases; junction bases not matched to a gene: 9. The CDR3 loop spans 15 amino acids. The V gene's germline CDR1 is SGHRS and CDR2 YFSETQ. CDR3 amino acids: CASSRTGDGEETQYF. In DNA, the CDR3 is TGCGCCAGCAGCAGAACAGGGGATGGGGAAGAGACCCAGTACTTC.

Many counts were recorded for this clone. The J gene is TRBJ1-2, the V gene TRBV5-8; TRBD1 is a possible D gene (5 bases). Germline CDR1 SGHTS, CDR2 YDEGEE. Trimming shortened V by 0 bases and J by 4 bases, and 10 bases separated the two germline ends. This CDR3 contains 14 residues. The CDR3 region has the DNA TGTGCCAGCAGCTTGGTCACAGGAACCTATGGCTACACCTTC. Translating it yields CASSLVTGTYGYTF.

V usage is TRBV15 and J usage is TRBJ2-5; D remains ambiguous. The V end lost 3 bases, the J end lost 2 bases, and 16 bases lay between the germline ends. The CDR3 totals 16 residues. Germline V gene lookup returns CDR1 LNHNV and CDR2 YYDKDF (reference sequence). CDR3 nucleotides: TGTGCCACCAGCAGGGTGAAATGGCTAGATCAAGAGACCCAGTACTTC. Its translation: CATSRVKWLDQETQYF. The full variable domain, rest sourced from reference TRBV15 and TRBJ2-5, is DAMVIQNPRYQVTQFGKPVTLSCSQTLNHNVMYWYQQKSSQAPKLLFHYYDKDFNNEADTPDNFQSRRPNTSFCFLDIRSPGLGDTAMYLCATSRVKWLDQETQYFGPGTRLLVL.

Here the CDR3 reads CASSEMGVSTDTQYF. CDR3 sequence (DNA): TGTGCCAGCAGTGAAATGGGAGTAAGCACAGATACGCAGTATTTT. The chain links TRBV6-1 to TRBJ2-3, with D possibly TRBD2 on 5 matching bases. CDR1 MNHNS and CDR2 SASEGT come from the germline V gene. The V end was cut by 2 bases, the J end by 0 bases, with 9 bases between. CDR3 length: 15 residues.